This T cell receptor beta chain was sequenced for a study of long-term antiretroviral therapy in people with HIV. Study-level points and caveats: ART was followed by higher diversity that remained below transplant donor controls. Whichever time point was examined, clones expanded before ART dominated the repertoire. There were no data on ART adherence, viral resistance or therapy changes, a gap that limits inferences about post-ART repertoire changes. Versus controls, repertoires in people with HIV had narrower CDR3 length ranges.

Trimming removed 3 bases from V and 6 bases from J, with 5 bases in between. Germline CDR1 reads SGHTS; CDR2 reads YDEGEE. This CDR3 region has 11 residues. Survey-level immunoSEQ v3.0 assays were run. The protocol was immunoSEQ multiplex PCR, while the TCRdb copy is restricted to in-frame clones and leaves out a portion. The data hold fewer than 45,000 clones, with roughly 96% observed a single time. Concerning this clone itself: Its antigen is currently unknown.

The sequencing here drew on unsorted PBMCs, taken 3.7 years after starting antiretroviral therapy. The rearrangement joins TRBV5-8 to TRBJ2-3; D may correspond to TRBD1 or TRBD2 (5 bases each). This TCR was recovered from a woman aged 45-59 years with HIV. CDR3 protein: CASSWGDTQYF. The CDR3 DNA sequence: TGTGCCAGCAGCTGGGGGGATACGCAGTATTTT.